The 21 T cell receptor beta chains below were found in one sample sequenced in a study of T-cell reconstitution after alpha-beta-depleted transplantation in children. Preparation of the TCRbeta library used unique molecular identifiers. TCRdb re-called the PCR reads through MiXCR, storing one row per CDR3 protein. Of 280,000 or so distinct CDR3 sequences in the sample, approximately 10% were seen once. This sample comprised peripheral blood, obtained 180 days after TCRalphabeta/CD19-depleted stem cell transplant. All receptors derive from a male patient between 2 and 9 years old who had a stem cell transplant for chronic granulomatous disease, so the T cells may come from the graft donor.

At least ten counts were recorded for this clonotype. The J gene is TRBJ2-2, the V gene TRBV27; weak D call: TRBD1 (5 bases). The CDR3 has 16 amino acids. The V gene lost 6 bases and the J gene lost 7 bases, with 21 bases spanning the gap. CDR1 and CDR2 from the germline V gene are MNHEY and SMNVEV (reference sequence). The CDR3 DNA is TGTGCCAGCAGCCCCAGGCGGAGCTCGCAGGGCGGGGAGCTGTTTTTT. This sequence encodes CASSPRRSSQGGELFF.

There are many counts of this clonotype. The chain joins TRBV5-1 to TRBJ2-1; the match to TRBD1 covers 10 bases. The CDR3 spans 14 residues. The germline V gene has CDR1 SGHRS and CDR2 YFSETQ. The V and J ends lost 0 bases and 6 bases, in that order; junction bases with no gene match: 0. CDR3 region: CASSLGTGGNEQFF. The CDR3 coding sequence is TGCGCCAGCAGCTTGGGGACAGGGGGCAATGAGCAGTTCTTC.

This chain's CDR3 is CASSRVVGPNSSYEQYF. CDR3 coding DNA: TGTGCCAGCTCACGGGTGGTTGGGCCGAACTCCTCCTACGAGCAGTACTTC. V gene TRBV18 combines with J gene TRBJ2-7; D unresolved. The length of the CDR3 is 17 residues. Germline V gives CDR1 KGHSH, CDR2 LQKENI. The V end was cut by 4 bases, the J end by 0 bases, with 19 bases between.

This clonotype was seen a few times. The V and J genes are TRBV13 and TRBJ2-5; a weak D match, TRBD2 (5 bases). This CDR3 has 14 amino acids. Trimming cost V 4 bases and J 5 bases, with 14 bases left between them. CDR1 PRHDT and CDR2 FYEKMQ come from the germline V gene (reference sequence). CDR3 nucleotides: TGTGCCAGCAGCTCTGCGACCCCGGGGGAGACCCAGTACTTC. It translates to CASSSATPGETQYF.

This clonotype showed up many times. The V and J genes are TRBV15 and TRBJ2-1; 9 nucleotides agree with TRBD2. Germline V gene sequence: CDR1 LNHNV, CDR2 YYDKDF (reference sequence). Trimming cost V 1 base and J 5 bases; bases outside gene matches: 9. The CDR3 is 17 amino acids. The CDR3 sequence: CATSRVGSGSADNEQFF. The CDR3 bases are TGTGCCACCAGCAGAGTTGGTAGCGGGAGCGCTGACAATGAGCAGTTCTTC.

At least ten counts were recorded for this clonotype. The rearrangement links TRBV4-3 to TRBJ2-3, with D possibly being TRBD2 (5 bases). The CDR3 runs to 18 residues. Trimming pared 0 bases from V and 4 bases from J, leaving 20 bases between. CDR1 is LGHNA and CDR2 is YSLEER in the germline V gene. CDR3 residues: CASSQDIAGGLLADTQYF. CDR3 DNA sequence: TGCGCCAGCAGCCAAGATATTGCCGGCGGGTTGTTAGCAGATACGCAGTATTTT.

This clonotype was observed many times. The chain carries TRBV6-5 and TRBJ2-1; 8 positions match TRBD1. J lost 9 bases, V lost 6 bases, and 4 bases had no gene match. The germline CDR1 and CDR2 sequences are MNHEY and SVGAGI. The CDR3 is 12 amino acids. As DNA, the CDR3 is TGTGCCAGCAGCCAAACAGGGGGTGAGCAGTTCTTC. Amino acid sequence: CASSQTGGEQFF.

There are many counts of this clonotype. The gene calls are TRBV12-3 or TRBV12-4 and TRBJ1-1, with no clear D. This CDR3 is 14 amino acids long. The germline V and J ends were trimmed by 5 bases and 4 bases, with 14 bases remaining between them. The CDR3, as DNA: TGTGCCAGCAGTCCCCGGAGGATCACCACTGAAGCTTTCTTT. Translating it yields CASSPRRITTEAFF.

In this sample, this clonotype turned up many times. The chain is built from TRBV20-1 and TRBJ1-5; TRBD1 agrees at 10 bases. Germline CDR1 reads DFQATT; CDR2 reads SNEGSKA (reference sequence). With V trimmed by 5 bases and J by 5 bases, 9 bases remained unmatched. The CDR3 is made up of 15 amino acids. The CDR3 here is CSADRGRRSYQPQHF. The CDR3 coding sequence is TGCAGTGCTGACAGGGGGCGCCGGTCTTATCAGCCCCAGCATTTT.

This clonotype was recorded many times. The rearrangement joins TRBV4-1 to TRBJ2-7; D is possibly TRBD2 (6 bases). Between the trimmed V and J ends, which lost 1 base and 4 bases, there was a span of 8 bases. The germline V gene encodes CDR1 MGHRA and CDR2 YSYEKL. The CDR3 runs 13 residues. In nucleotides, the CDR3 is TGCGCCAGCAGCCAAGGCGGGGTTTACGAGCAGTACTTC. Translation: CASSQGGVYEQYF.

This clonotype was counted at least ten times. This chain connects TRBV20-1 to TRBJ2-3; D may be TRBD1 (6 bases). The CDR3 runs 14 residues. V shed 4 bases and J shed 1 base, with 12 bases lying between them. Germline V gives CDR1 DFQATT, CDR2 SNEGSKA (reference sequence). The CDR3 DNA reads TGCAGTGCTATGACTCACAGGGGCACAGATACGCAGTATTTT. This encodes CSAMTHRGTDTQYF.

On this clonotype: Being one base from a much bigger clone, this may be a read error. The chain employs TRBV12-3 or TRBV12-4 and TRBJ2-1; 7 nucleotides match TRBD1. CDR3 length: 13 residues. V shed 7 bases, J shed 8 bases, and the junction held 8 bases outside the gene matches. CDR3 sequence reads: CASKMTGSDEQFF. The CDR3 region has the DNA TGTGCCAGCAAAATGACAGGGTCGGATGAGCAGTTCTTC.

For this clonotype: A much larger clone differs by one base, so this may be a read error. The genes are TRBV11-2 and TRBJ2-1; D unresolved. The germline V gene encodes CDR1 SGHAT and CDR2 FQNNGV. The length of the CDR3 is 12 residues. This chain's CDR3 is CASSHTYNEKFF. The CDR3 region has the DNA TGTGCCAGCAGCCACACTTACAATGAGAAGTTCTTC.

At least ten counts were recorded for this clonotype. The chain is built from TRBV7-2 and TRBJ2-3; D not resolved. Germline V gene data show CDR1 as SGHTA and CDR2 as FQGNSA. The CDR3 totals 13 residues. V was clipped by 2 bases and J by 5 bases, with 8 bases between them. CDR3 bases: TGTGCCAGCAGCTTATTGTTGGGAGATACGCAGTATTTT. This sequence encodes CASSLLLGDTQYF.

The table lists this clonotype with many counts. The chain joins TRBV5-1 to TRBJ1-4, with TRBD1 identical over 7 bases. The CDR3 totals 14 residues. Germline V lookup: CDR1 SGHRS, CDR2 YFSETQ. V lost 0 bases and J lost 8; bases outside the gene matches: 4. DNA for the CDR3: TGCGCCAGCAGCTTGGGACAGGGTAACGAAAAACTGTTTTTT. Encoded protein: CASSLGQGNEKLFF.

This clonotype was seen many times. This chain uses TRBV5-1 with TRBJ2-6; D is unresolved. The germline gives CDR1 SGHRS, CDR2 YFSETQ. Trimming left V 4 bases short and J 2 bases short, with 7 bases between. The CDR3 covers 14 residues. CDR3 DNA sequence: TGCGCCAGCAGCGGGTTGGCTGGGGCCAACGTCCTGACTTTC. This codes for CASSGLAGANVLTF.

This clonotype was picked up a small number of times. The genes are TRBV28 and TRBJ1-6, with D hard to call. With 8 bases removed from V and 13 bases from J, the gap between germline ends came to 6 bases. CDR1 and CDR2 (germline): MDHEN, SYDVKM. This CDR3 contains 9 residues. The CDR3 region has the DNA TGTGCCAGCGCGTCGCCCCTCCACTTT. Amino acids: CASASPLHF.

This clonotype was observed many times. J is TRBJ2-7 and V is TRBV18; a weak D match, TRBD2 (5 bases). In germline, CDR1 is KGHSH, CDR2 LQKENI. Trimming left V 5 bases short and J 4 bases short, with 12 bases between. The CDR3 is made up of 13 amino acids. The CDR3 coding sequence is TGTGCCAGCTCAGCGGGCCTTTCATACGAGCAGTACTTC. It is translated as CASSAGLSYEQYF. Full variable domain (missing parts from reference TRBV18 and TRBJ2-7): NAGVMQNPRHLVRRRGQEARLRCSPMKGHSHVYWYRQLPEEGLKFMVYLQKENIIDESGMPKERFSAEFPKEGPSILRIQQVVRGDSAAYFCASSAGLSYEQYFGPGTRLTVT.

In its sample, this clonotype was seen many times. This chain's CDR3 is CAINQENSPLHF. The DNA for the CDR3 is TGTGCCATCAACCAGGAAAATTCACCCCTCCACTTT. J is TRBJ1-6 and V is TRBV10-3; unclear D gene. Germline V CDR1 and CDR2: ENHRY, SYGVKD. The CDR3 is 12 amino acids. V lost 7 bases to trimming and J lost 7 bases, with 8 bases between them.

This clonotype has at least ten counts. The genes are TRBV20-1 and TRBJ2-3; weak D call: TRBD2 (5 bases). V was cut by 7 bases and J by 1 base, with 12 bases left in between. The CDR3 has 13 amino acids. CDR1 and CDR2 from the germline V gene are DFQATT and SNEGSKA (reference sequence). In DNA form, the CDR3 reads TGCAGTGTAGGAGGCGCCCGCACAGATACGCAGTATTTT. It encodes CSVGGARTDTQYF.

CDR3 sequence reads: CAVKEGNYGYTF. The CDR3 DNA reads as TGTGCCGTTAAGGAAGGGAACTATGGCTACACCTTC. The gene calls are TRBV2 and TRBJ1-2; D gene uncertain. This CDR3 is built from 12 residues. V lost 11 bases, J lost 2 bases, and 12 bases lay in between. Germline assignment: CDR1 SNHLY and CDR2 FYNNEI.